This TCR beta chain was sequenced in a study of T cells in women clearing cervical HPV infection. On this clone: The CDR3 goes on 3 residues after the read ends, and that part is filled in from the germline J gene.

Between the trimmed V and J ends, which lost 4 bases and 1 base, there was a span of 8 bases. The CDR3 totals 13 residues. Germline CDR1 and CDR2: SGHRS and YFSETQ. Repertoires were generated with immunoSEQ multiplex PCR, while TCRdb's copy carries only in-frame clones and drops some. The sample includes tens of thousands of clones. The source material was blood buffy coat. The receptor comes from a woman aged 18 to 69 with a cervical HPV16 infection that either progressed to CIN3+ or cleared (not recorded which). This chain connects TRBV5-1 to TRBJ2-5, with D uncertain. CDR3 loop: CASSGQIQETQYF. CDR3 DNA (partial): TGCGCCAGCAGCGGCCAGATCCAAGAGACC.